These 21 T cell receptor beta chains were sequenced from one sample in a study of cytomegalovirus exposure and HLA in healthy donors. Vbeta (60) and Jbeta (13) primers were used in the PCR. Assay: immunoSEQ multiplex PCR; the TCRdb copy retains only in-frame clones and omits some. The table includes about 130,000 clones, roughly four fifths detected once. The sequencing sample was made of PBMCs. These receptors all stem from a woman in her forties in good health and CMV-seropositive.

The chain is built from TRBV5-1 and TRBJ2-5; D possibly corresponds to TRBD1 (6 bases). The J call may be incorrect, as the DNA end agrees better with TRBJ2-7. Per germline, CDR1 SGHRS and CDR2 YFSETQ. The CDR3 is 13 amino acids. CDR3 residues: CASSHGQGLEQYF. As DNA, the CDR3 is TGCGCCAGCAGCCATGGTCAGGGGCTCGAGCAGTACTTC.

This sequence joins TRBV30 and TRBJ1-4; no definite D call. V was cut by 4 bases and J by 4 bases, with 13 bases left in between. The CDR3 has 14 amino acids. Germline lookup yields CDR1 GTSNPN and CDR2 SVGIG (reference sequence). The CDR3 coding sequence is TGTGCCTGGAAAAAGGACTTCATTAATGAAAAACTGTTTTTT. This codes for CAWKKDFINEKLFF. The variable domain in full, completed from reference TRBV30 and TRBJ1-4, reads SQTIHQWPATLVQPVGSPLSLECTVEGTSNPNLYWYRQAAGRGLQLLFYSVGIGQISSEVPQNLSASRPQDRQFILSSKKLLLSDSGFYLCAWKKDFINEKLFFGSGTQLSVL.

CDR3 amino acids: CASSPPAGRSEKLFF. DNA of the CDR3: TGTGCCAGCTCACCACCAGCCGGGAGAAGTGAAAAACTGTTTTTT. The gene calls are TRBV18 and TRBJ1-4; no clear D. The CDR3 length is 15 residues. V lost 0 bases and J lost 7, with 12 bases in between. CDR1 and CDR2 from the germline V gene are KGHSH and LQKENI. Full variable domain (remainder filled in from reference TRBV18 and TRBJ1-4): NAGVMQNPRHLVRRRGQEARLRCSPMKGHSHVYWYRQLPEEGLKFMVYLQKENIIDESGMPKERFSAEFPKEGPSILRIQQVVRGDSAAYFCASSPPAGRSEKLFFGSGTQLSVL.

This clone has only one observation. At one end, the junction sequence differs from germline, possibly due to a read error. The chain has TRBV7-9 and TRBJ2-3; 7 bases fit TRBD1. Germline values: CDR1 SEHNR, CDR2 FQNEAQ (reference sequence). This CDR3 is built from 13 residues. CDR3 sequence: CSSRTGYTDTQYF. CDR3 coding DNA: TGTTCCAGCCGGACAGGTTATACAGATACGCAGTATTTT.

The genes are TRBV28 and TRBJ2-2; D is perhaps TRBD2 (5 bases). Germline-derived CDR1 and CDR2 are MDHEN and SYDVKM. The CDR3 runs 15 residues. Trimming took off 5 bases at V and 2 bases at J, with 12 bases between the two ends. CDR3 in DNA: TGTGCCAGCAGTCCCGCGGCGGGTAACACCGGGGAGCTGTTTTTT. It translates to CASSPAAGNTGELFF.

Here the CDR3 reads CASSPLTGGLGNEQFF. The CDR3 DNA is TGCGCCAGCAGTCCACTAACTGGGGGGTTAGGGAATGAGCAGTTCTTC. V gene TRBV4-1 combines with J gene TRBJ2-1; D may be TRBD2 (6 bases). Trimming removed 6 bases from V and 7 bases from J, with 22 bases in between. CDR3 size: 16 residues. Per germline, CDR1 MGHRA and CDR2 YSYEKL.

V is TRBV28 and J is TRBJ1-3; 12 positions match TRBD1. Germline trimming cut 6 bases from V and 3 bases from J; bases unmatched to any gene: 3. The CDR3 length is 15 residues. In germline, CDR1 is MDHEN, CDR2 SYDVKM. The CDR3 nucleotides are TGTGCCAGCAGGGGACAGGGGGCGAGTGGAAACACCATATATTTT. Residues: CASRGQGASGNTIYF.

This clone was seen more than once but under ten times. The CDR3 here is CASSPGLAGGLDIQYF. CDR3 coding DNA: TGCGCCAGCAGCCCTGGACTAGCGGGGGGACTGGACATTCAGTACTTC. This chain links TRBV4-1 with TRBJ2-4, with 14 positions matching TRBD2. The CDR3 has 16 residues. CDR1 and CDR2 from the germline V gene are MGHRA and YSYEKL. Trimming cost V 4 bases and J 8 bases; bases outside gene matches: 7.

The CDR3 DNA sequence: TGTGCCAGCTCCAAGGGCGGGGTCTACGAGCAGTACTTC. The encoded protein is CASSKGGVYEQYF. V usage is TRBV28 and J usage is TRBJ2-7; maybe TRBD2 (6 bases). CDR1 and CDR2 from the germline V gene are MDHEN and SYDVKM. CDR3 length: 13 amino acids. Trimming stripped 8 bases from V and 3 bases from J, with 14 bases between.

The chain joins TRBV5-1 to TRBJ2-5; 8 nucleotides align to TRBD1. V was clipped by 0 bases and J by 1 base; unmatched bases: 5. CDR1 SGHRS and CDR2 YFSETQ come from the germline V gene. The CDR3 is 16 residues long. The DNA of the CDR3 is TGCGCCAGCAGCTTGGCCTTCAGGGGGCCCCAAGAGACCCAGTACTTC. It is translated as CASSLAFRGPQETQYF.

This clone was detected a few times. The genes are TRBV6-5 and TRBJ1-3; no clear D gene. CDR1 and CDR2 (germline): MNHEY, SVGAGI. The CDR3 is 15 residues long. Trimming cost V 0 bases and J 1 base, with 7 bases left between them. DNA for the CDR3: TGTGCCAGCAGTTACTCGAGAGGGTCTGGAAACACCATATATTTT. As protein: CASSYSRGSGNTIYF.

V is TRBV7-9 and J is TRBJ1-5; the D gene is possibly TRBD1 (6 bases). The V and J ends lost 1 base and 4 bases respectively, with 11 bases between them. CDR1 and CDR2 (germline): SEHNR, FQNEAQ (reference sequence). There are 15 residues in the CDR3. CDR3 DNA sequence: TGTGCCAGCAGCTTAGAAGGGGGAAATAATCAGCCCCAGCATTTT. Amino acid sequence: CASSLEGGNNQPQHF.

The chain uses TRBV29-1 and TRBJ2-1, with D unclear. The CDR3 covers 10 residues. The germline gives CDR1 SQVTM, CDR2 ANQGSEA. V was cut by 5 bases and J by 7 bases, with 6 bases left in between. Here the CDR3 DNA reads TGCAGCGTTTTTAGAAATGAGCAGTTCTTC. It yields the protein CSVFRNEQFF.

As for this clone: One junction end does not reproduce the germline sequence, and a read error may be involved. V and J are TRBV7-9 and TRBJ2-7; possible D gene TRBD1, 5 bases. The CDR3 runs to 13 residues. From germline, CDR1 is SEHNR and CDR2 FQNEAQ (reference sequence). The CDR3 bases are TGTTCCAGCAGCTTAGGCGACAGCTACGAGCAGTACTTC. Its protein is CSSSLGDSYEQYF.

The V call is TRBV4-1, the J call TRBJ2-7, with 10 bases identical to TRBD1. Germline CDR1 reads MGHRA; CDR2 reads YSYEKL. This CDR3 region has 18 residues. Trimming at V came to 0 bases and at J to 5 bases, leaving 13 bases not matched to a gene. In DNA, the CDR3 is TGCGCCAGCAGCCAAGATCAGCAGGGGACAGGGGTTATAAACGAGCAGTACTTC. Translated, it gives CASSQDQQGTGVINEQYF.

The chain recombines TRBV4-1 with TRBJ2-7, with 7 bases that match TRBD1. The junction had 9 bases not matched to a gene; V was cut back by 2 bases and J by 5 bases. The CDR3 has 15 amino acids. Germline CDR1 reads MGHRA; CDR2 reads YSYEKL. CDR3: CASSQPTGKSNEQYF. CDR3 DNA: TGCGCCAGCAGCCAACCGACAGGGAAGTCGAACGAGCAGTACTTC.

This sequence joins TRBV5-4 and TRBJ2-1; 7 bases are shared with TRBD2. This CDR3 has 15 residues. Unmatched junction bases numbered 12, after V lost 7 bases and J lost 5 bases. Germline V CDR1 and CDR2: SGHNT, YYREEE (reference sequence). CDR3 in amino acids: CASVWRGSRDNEQFF. CDR3 DNA: TGTGCCAGCGTCTGGCGCGGGAGTCGAGACAATGAGCAGTTCTTC.

This clone has a handful of counts. The rearrangement links TRBV5-1 to TRBJ1-2; D remains unclear. V lost 3 bases, J lost 8 bases, and 14 bases lay in between. The CDR3 runs to 13 residues. Germline V gives CDR1 SGHRS, CDR2 YFSETQ. The CDR3 bases are TGCGCCAGCAGCTCCGGGCCTTCGGGGGGCTACACCTTC. It is translated as CASSSGPSGGYTF.

This sequence joins TRBV7-9 and TRBJ2-7; 10 bases line up with TRBD2. The germline V gene has CDR1 SEHNR and CDR2 FQNEAQ (reference sequence). This CDR3 spans 14 amino acids. The trim removed 1 base at V and 9 bases at J, leaving 6 bases unmatched. The CDR3 region has the DNA TGTGCCAGCAGCTTAGGGCTAGCGGGAGAGGGGCAGTACTTC. Its protein product is CASSLGLAGEGQYF.

This chain connects TRBV5-1 to TRBJ1-1, with TRBD1 identical over 11 bases. Germline assignment: CDR1 SGHRS and CDR2 YFSETQ. CDR3 length: 14 residues. The J segment lost 8 bases and the V segment lost 0 bases, leaving 3 bases of the junction unmatched. CDR3 amino acids: CASSLVWTGGEAFF. In DNA form, the CDR3 reads TGCGCCAGCAGCTTGGTTTGGACAGGGGGCGAAGCTTTCTTT.

This chain links TRBV7-8 with TRBJ2-5; 8 bases match TRBD1. CDR3 length: 14 residues. The ends lost 5 bases at V and 3 bases at J; junction bases unmatched: 5. Germline V gives CDR1 SGHVS, CDR2 FQNEAQ. The CDR3 coding sequence is TGTGCCAGCAGCCTGGACAGGGCAGAAGAGACCCAGTACTTC. Translating it yields CASSLDRAEETQYF.